The 22 T cell receptor beta chains below were found in one sample sequenced in a study of blood T cell repertoires in COVID-19. Some clones are missing from TCRdb's copy, which holds only in-frame ones; the method was immunoSEQ multiplex PCR. The table shows about 410,000 clones, with roughly 85% occurring only once. Specimen: peripheral blood. These receptors were taken from a woman aged 25 to 39 with active or convalescent COVID-19.

The chain uses TRBV25-1 and TRBJ2-5, with D maybe TRBD1 (6 bases). CDR3 length: 15 residues. CDR1 is MGHDK, CDR2 SYGVNS, per germline. V shed 3 bases and J shed 1 base, with 12 bases lying between them. CDR3 bases: TGTGCCAGCAGTGACTGGGGGCGTCCCCAAGAGACCCAGTACTTC. This encodes CASSDWGRPQETQYF.

CDR3 protein: CASSQAMMAGWDGETQYF. The DNA for the CDR3 is TGCGCCAGCAGCCAAGCGATGATGGCGGGATGGGACGGAGAGACCCAGTACTTC. The chain employs TRBV4-1 and TRBJ2-5, with D maybe TRBD2 (6 bases). Germline CDR1 is MGHRA and CDR2 is YSYEKL. The CDR3 has 18 residues. Trimming left V 1 base short and J 4 bases short, with 22 bases between.

The CDR3 loop is CASSETSGRSGTQYF. The CDR3 bases are TGTGCCAGCAGCGAGACTAGCGGGAGGTCTGGTACGCAGTATTTT. This chain joins TRBV3-1 (or the pseudogene TRBV3-2) and TRBJ2-3, with 13 bases lining up with TRBD2. With 5 bases clipped from V and 8 bases from J, the junction kept 7 bases outside the gene matches. The CDR3 loop spans 15 amino acids. The germline V gene has CDR1 LGHDT and CDR2 YNNKEL (reference sequence).

The gene calls are TRBV11-3 and TRBJ1-1, with D perhaps TRBD1 (5 bases). Germline-derived CDR1 and CDR2 are SGHNT and YENEEA. Trimming cost V 2 bases and J 5 bases, with 12 bases left between them. The CDR3 spans 14 residues. The CDR3 reads CASSLKGMGTEAFF. As DNA, the CDR3 is TGTGCCAGCAGCTTAAAGGGGATGGGAACTGAAGCTTTCTTT.

This sequence joins TRBV19 and TRBJ1-2; 7 positions agree with TRBD1. V trimming: 5 bases; J trimming: 8 bases; junction bases outside the gene matches: 5. Germline CDR1 is LNHDA and CDR2 is SQIVND (reference sequence). This CDR3 is 12 amino acids long. The CDR3: CASSEGARGYTF. For the CDR3, the DNA is TGTGCCAGTAGTGAGGGGGCGAGAGGCTACACCTTC.

The rearrangement uses TRBV25-1 and TRBJ1-1; TRBD1 matches at 7 bases. V lost 3 bases and J lost 5; bases outside the gene matches: 12. Germline V lookup: CDR1 MGHDK, CDR2 SYGVNS. This CDR3 comprises 16 residues. CDR3 bases: TGTGCCAGCAGTGACGTCCCGGGACAGTCCCAAACTGAAGCTTTCTTT. Translated: CASSDVPGQSQTEAFF.

The chain is built from TRBV12-5 and TRBJ2-7, with 11 positions matching TRBD1. V lost 1 base, J lost 5 bases, and 7 bases stayed unmatched. The CDR3 has 16 amino acids. Germline CDR1 and CDR2: LGHNT and FRNRAP. The CDR3 reads CASGLAPRTGGHEQYF. The CDR3 nucleotides are TGTGCTAGTGGTTTGGCGCCCCGGACAGGGGGCCACGAGCAGTACTTC.

The chain combines TRBV2 with TRBJ1-1; no firm D call. The V end was cut by 3 bases, the J end by 1 base, with 6 bases between. From germline, CDR1 is SNHLY and CDR2 FYNNEI. The CDR3 totals 13 residues. The DNA of the CDR3 is TGTGCCAGCAGTGAGCTAGGGAACACTGAAGCTTTCTTT. Translated: CASSELGNTEAFF.

The J gene is TRBJ1-2, the V gene TRBV13; TRBD1 matches 11 bases. Trimming removed 2 bases from V and 4 bases from J; junction bases left unmatched: 6. CDR3 length: 16 residues. Germline V gene sequence: CDR1 PRHDT, CDR2 FYEKMQ (reference sequence). The CDR3 protein is CASSLSPGQGGYGYTF. The DNA of the CDR3 is TGTGCCAGCAGCTTATCCCCGGGACAGGGGGGCTATGGCTACACCTTC.

The V call is TRBV6-1, the J call TRBJ1-6; D is perhaps TRBD1 (6 bases). V was pared by 3 bases and J by 3 bases, with 15 bases between. Per germline, CDR1 MNHNS and CDR2 SASEGT. This CDR3 is 17 amino acids long. The CDR3 region has the DNA TGTGCCAGCAGTGAGGTCATTCAGGGGTTCTATAATTCACCCCTCCACTTT. It specifies CASSEVIQGFYNSPLHF.

For this clone: In the same sample, other DNA sequences code for this CDR3. The gene calls are TRBV5-1 and TRBJ2-3; 10 bases are shared with TRBD2. Germline lookup yields CDR1 SGHRS and CDR2 YFSETQ. V gave up 0 bases and J gave up 4 bases; unmatched junction bases: 2. The CDR3 covers 15 residues. The DNA for the CDR3 is TGCGCCAGCAGCTTGGGACTAGCGGGTTCAGATACGCAGTATTTT. Its translation: CASSLGLAGSDTQYF.

V and J are TRBV4-1 and TRBJ1-2, with D possibly matching TRBD1 (5 bases). The V gene lost 3 bases and the J gene lost 8 bases, with 13 bases spanning the gap. CDR1 is MGHRA and CDR2 is YSYEKL in the germline V gene. CDR3 length equals 13 residues. The CDR3 DNA sequence: TGCGCCAGCAGCCACAATCGGGGGACCGGCTACACCTTC. Translation: CASSHNRGTGYTF.

Only one count was recorded for this clone. The rearrangement uses TRBV6-4 and TRBJ2-3; TRBD1 is a possible D gene (8 bases). V lost 5 bases to trimming and J lost 5 bases, with 11 bases between them. The CDR3 has 13 amino acids. The V gene's germline CDR1 is MRHNA and CDR2 SNTAGT. The CDR3 bases are TGTGCCAGCAGTACAGGGGGGGTAGATACGCAGTATTTT. Translating it yields CASSTGGVDTQYF.

The chain employs TRBV6-1 and TRBJ1-2; D might be TRBD1 (5 bases). The CDR3 is 16 amino acids. Germline CDR1 is MNHNS and CDR2 is SASEGT. The germline V and J ends were trimmed by 0 bases and 4 bases, with 15 bases remaining between them. CDR3 DNA sequence: TGTGCCAGCAGTGAAGCGCTTCTCGGGGGTTCCTATGGCTACACCTTC. Translated: CASSEALLGGSYGYTF.

V gene TRBV5-1 combines with J gene TRBJ2-1; D not certain. CDR1 and CDR2 from the germline V gene are SGHRS and YFSETQ. This CDR3 contains 13 residues. V shed 3 bases and J shed 5 bases, with 9 bases lying between them. CDR3 nucleotide sequence: TGCGCCAGCAGCTCACGGCGGAACAATGAGCAGTTCTTC. Encoded protein: CASSSRRNNEQFF.

As DNA, the CDR3 is TGTGCCAGCAGCCCTACAGGGGCGGGCACCGGGGAGCTGTTTTTT. Its protein product is CASSPTGAGTGELFF. The V call is TRBV11-2, the J call TRBJ2-2; 7 bases fit TRBD1. The CDR3 loop spans 15 amino acids. The trim removed 5 bases at V and 4 bases at J, leaving 7 bases unmatched. The germline V gene has CDR1 SGHAT and CDR2 FQNNGV.

The chain carries TRBV7-9 and TRBJ2-1; 9 bases are shared with TRBD2. V gave up 3 bases and J gave up 7 bases; unmatched junction bases: 16. Germline V CDR1 and CDR2: SEHNR, FQNEAQ (reference sequence). CDR3 length equals 18 residues. The CDR3, as DNA: TGTGCCAGCAGCTTTAGCCCCCCGATAGCGGGAGTGGAGAATGAGCAGTTCTTC. Encoded protein: CASSFSPPIAGVENEQFF.

The chain recombines TRBV6-5 with TRBJ1-5, with D unclear. Trimming removed 6 bases at V and 1 base at J, with 7 bases between. The CDR3 extends over 13 amino acids. CDR1 is MNHEY and CDR2 is SVGAGI in the germline V gene. For the CDR3, the DNA is TGTGCCAGCAGAGATACAAGCAATCAGCCCCAGCATTTT. Amino acids: CASRDTSNQPQHF.

The rearrangement links TRBV27 to TRBJ1-2; possibly TRBD1 for D (5 bases). CDR3 length equals 14 residues. Per the germline V gene, CDR1 is MNHEY and CDR2 is SMNVEV (reference sequence). Trimming stripped 0 bases from V and 4 bases from J, with 9 bases between. CDR3 bases: TGTGCCAGCAGTTTATCCCCAGGGCTCTATGGCTACACCTTC. Amino acid sequence: CASSLSPGLYGYTF.

The chain links TRBV5-1 to TRBJ2-3; tentatively, D is TRBD1 (7 bases). Trimming pared 4 bases from V and 4 bases from J, leaving 25 bases between. This CDR3 is built from 18 residues. The germline V gene has CDR1 SGHRS and CDR2 YFSETQ. The CDR3 region is CASSTTVLRTRGADTQYF. CDR3 sequence (DNA): TGCGCCAGCAGCACGACCGTACTCCGGACCAGGGGGGCAGATACGCAGTATTTT.

V and J are TRBV5-6 and TRBJ1-2; 8 bases line up with TRBD1. Germline-derived CDR1 and CDR2 are SGHDT and YYEEEE. CDR3 length equals 12 residues. Trimming at V came to 4 bases and at J to 7 bases, leaving 3 bases not matched to a gene. The CDR3 here is CASSRTGGGYTF. The CDR3 bases are TGTGCCAGCAGCCGCACAGGGGGTGGCTACACCTTC.

V is TRBV7-2 and J is TRBJ1-1, with a tentative D call TRBD1 (5 bases). Trimming took 2 bases from V and 0 from J, leaving 10 bases between them. CDR1 is SGHTA and CDR2 is FQGNSA in the germline V gene. The CDR3 has 15 residues. CDR3 sequence reads: CASSLKQVLNTEAFF. The CDR3 DNA sequence: TGTGCCAGCAGCTTAAAACAGGTTCTGAACACTGAAGCTTTCTTT.